Below, 2 T cell receptor beta chains from the same sample are listed, as sequenced in a study of shared clonotypes between healthy human individuals. Only in-frame clones appear in the TCRdb table, and some are missing; sequencing was by immunoSEQ multiplex PCR. This table has under 600,000 clones, around 78% appearing once. Sequencing used PBMCs. The receptor source for this set is a woman aged 40 to 50 in good health. Some clones in this sample may be carry-over from other donors' samples.

The chain links TRBV18 to TRBJ2-5, with 7 bases matching TRBD1. V lost 2 bases and J lost 4; bases outside the gene matches: 10. Germline assignment: CDR1 KGHSH and CDR2 LQKENI. This CDR3 contains 16 residues. CDR3 nucleotides: TGTGCCAGCTCACCATATTTGTCAGGGGGTTCAGAGACCCAGTACTTC. This sequence encodes CASSPYLSGGSETQYF.

As regards this clone: This likely reflects a read error, since a far larger clone is one base away. This CDR3 is missing its conserved last phenylalanine or tryptophan, likely due to a read error. The rearrangement uses TRBV2 and TRBJ1-2, with D uncertain. V lost 7 bases and J 7 bases, leaving 13 bases between the germline ends. This CDR3 is built from 12 residues. Germline V gene data show CDR1 as SNHLY and CDR2 as FYNNEI. The CDR3 coding sequence is TGTGCCAGCATAGCGGTAGGAGGTGGCTACACCTTA. Its protein product is CASIAVGGGYTL.